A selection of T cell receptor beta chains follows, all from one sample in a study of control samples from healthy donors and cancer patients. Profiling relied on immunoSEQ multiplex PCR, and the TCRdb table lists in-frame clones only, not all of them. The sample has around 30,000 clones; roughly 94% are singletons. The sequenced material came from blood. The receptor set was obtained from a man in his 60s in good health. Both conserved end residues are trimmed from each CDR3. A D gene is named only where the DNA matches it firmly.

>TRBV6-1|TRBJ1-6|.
ASSEAGSRGFSPLH
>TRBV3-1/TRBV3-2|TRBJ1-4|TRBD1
ASSPQGQVREKLF
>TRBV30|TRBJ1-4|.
AWTPGSPSTNEKLF
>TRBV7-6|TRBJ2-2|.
ASSLRGVGASTGELF
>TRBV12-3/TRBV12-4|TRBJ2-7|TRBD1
ASRPGTAEQY
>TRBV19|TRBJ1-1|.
ASSYGGLNTEAF
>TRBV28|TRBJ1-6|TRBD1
ASSLWGQGAVYNSPLH
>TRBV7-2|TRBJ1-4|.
ASSLYTATNEKLF
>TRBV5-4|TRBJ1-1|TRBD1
ASSLKQGTHTEAF
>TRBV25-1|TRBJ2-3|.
ASSDGPRAADTQY
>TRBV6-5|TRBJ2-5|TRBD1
ASSLTGGSQETQY
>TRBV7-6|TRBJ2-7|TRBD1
ASSSTGISYEQY
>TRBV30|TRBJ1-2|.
AWSVPGRGDYGYT
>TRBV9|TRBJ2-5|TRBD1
ASSVDGQGRETQY
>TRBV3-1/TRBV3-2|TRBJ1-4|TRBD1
ASSRRTGLREKLF
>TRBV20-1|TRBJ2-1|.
SASMWQDEQF
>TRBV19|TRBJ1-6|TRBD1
ASSPQAPLQGTYSPLH
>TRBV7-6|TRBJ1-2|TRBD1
ASSFGPRDSLNYGYT
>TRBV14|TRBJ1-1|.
ASSQVSSMNTEAF
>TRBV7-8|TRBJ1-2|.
ASSSTQGSGGYT
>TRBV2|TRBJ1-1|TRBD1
ATMGQAVTEAF
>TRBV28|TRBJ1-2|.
ASSSDSSYT
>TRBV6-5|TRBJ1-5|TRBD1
ASKTGVVQPQH
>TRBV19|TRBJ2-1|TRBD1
ASSRGQVEQF
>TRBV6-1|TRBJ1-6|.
ASSEAGVWNSPLH
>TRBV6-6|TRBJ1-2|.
ASSNPKGRDYGYT
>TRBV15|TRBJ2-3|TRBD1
ATSRGQGAGTDTQY
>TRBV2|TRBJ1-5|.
ASSGQVNSNQPQH
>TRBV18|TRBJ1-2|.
ASSPNREYGYT
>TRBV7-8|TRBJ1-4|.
ASSSRRFSNEKLF
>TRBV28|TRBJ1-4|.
ASSFLSGANEKLF
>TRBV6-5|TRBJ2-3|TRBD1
ASSYTGQGRDTQY